This T cell receptor (beta chain) comes out of a study of metastatic and nonmetastatic thyroid tumors. CDR3 size: 13 residues. CDR1 is MRHNA and CDR2 is SNTAGT in the germline V gene. V was clipped by 3 bases and J by 5 bases, with 11 bases between them. No treatment had been given to any patient before thyroid surgery. This clone was detected ten times or more. TCRdb re-clonotyped the PCR reads through MiXCR. The data hold under 100,000 clones, with around 9.2% observed a single time. The sequencing sample was made of blood. The gene calls are TRBV6-4 and TRBJ2-7; a weak D match, TRBD2 (5 bases). This TCR derives from a female donor with papillary thyroid cancer or a benign thyroid nodule (not recorded which). Some clones in this sample may be carry-over from other donors' samples. The CDR3: CASSESSSDEQYF. Here the CDR3 DNA reads TGTGCCAGCAGTGAATCTAGCAGCGACGAGCAGTACTTC.